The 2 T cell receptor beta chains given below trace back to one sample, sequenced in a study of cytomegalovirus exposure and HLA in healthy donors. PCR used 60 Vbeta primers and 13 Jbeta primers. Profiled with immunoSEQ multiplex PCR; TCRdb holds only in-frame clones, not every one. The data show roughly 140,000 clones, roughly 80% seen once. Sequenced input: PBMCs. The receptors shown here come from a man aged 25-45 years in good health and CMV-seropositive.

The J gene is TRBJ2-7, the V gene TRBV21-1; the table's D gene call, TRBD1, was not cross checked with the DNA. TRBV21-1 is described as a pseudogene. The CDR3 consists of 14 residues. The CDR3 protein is CASSCDRVYLEQYF. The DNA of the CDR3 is TGTGCCAGCAGCTGCGACAGGGTTTATCTCGAGCAGTACTTC.

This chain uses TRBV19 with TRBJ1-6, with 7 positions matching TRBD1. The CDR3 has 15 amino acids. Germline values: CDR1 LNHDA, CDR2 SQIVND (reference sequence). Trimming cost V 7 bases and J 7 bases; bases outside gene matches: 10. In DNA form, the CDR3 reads TGTGCCAGTACCCCGACAGGGAGGAACAATTCACCCCTCCACTTT. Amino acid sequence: CASTPTGRNNSPLHF.